These 31 T cell receptor beta chains came from one sample sequenced in a study of blood T cells in healthy people across ages. A second about 7 to 12 cycle PCR used barcoded and J-beta primers. TCRdb re-derived calls from the 5' RACE reads in MiXCR, one entry per CDR3 protein. The data show around 970,000 distinct CDR3 sequences, with 51% seen just once and 20% to 25% held by the top ten. The sample comprised blood. These receptors came from a woman aged 55-70 years in good health.

V usage is TRBV30 and J usage is TRBJ2-7; TRBD1 matches 9 bases. After removal of 3 bases from V and 2 bases from J, the junction contained 5 bases not matched to a gene. From germline, CDR1 is GTSNPN and CDR2 SVGIG (reference sequence). This CDR3 is built from 14 residues. This CDR3 reads CAWRGQGVTYEQYF. The CDR3 region has the DNA TGTGCCTGGAGGGGACAGGGAGTTACCTACGAGCAGTACTTC.

This clonotype was observed a single time. The chain links TRBV24-1 to TRBJ2-7; unclear D gene. TRBJ2-5 matches the DNA end more closely, so the J call is doubtful. This CDR3 has 14 amino acids. Germline lookup yields CDR1 KGHDR and CDR2 SFDVKD. CDR3: CATSDAQKVETQYF. Here the CDR3 DNA reads TGTGCCACCAGTGATGCTCAGAAAGTAGAGACCCAGTACTTC.

In its sample, this clonotype was seen a few times. This chain uses TRBV6-5 with TRBJ2-3; 12 nucleotides agree with TRBD2. The CDR3 length is 16 residues. In germline, CDR1 is MNHEY, CDR2 SVGAGI. The junction had 8 bases not matched to a gene; V was cut back by 6 bases and J by 4 bases. The DNA for the CDR3 is TGTGCCAGCAGGGGCCGGACTAGCGGGAATGCAGATACGCAGTATTTT. This translates into CASRGRTSGNADTQYF.

The chain is built from TRBV29-1 and TRBJ2-6, with D possibly called TRBD1 or TRBD2 (5 bases each). CDR3 length: 16 residues. V lost 0 bases to trimming and J lost 0 bases, with 9 bases between them. Germline V gene lookup returns CDR1 SQVTM and CDR2 ANQGSEA. CDR3 sequence (DNA): TGCAGCGTTGAAGATCCAGGGAGCTCTGGGGCCAACGTCCTGACTTTC. Protein: CSVEDPGSSGANVLTF.

This chain uses TRBV20-1 with TRBJ2-1; D unclear. The V end lost 2 bases, the J end lost 10 bases, and 9 bases lay between the germline ends. This CDR3 has 11 amino acids. Looked up from germline, CDR1 is DFQATT and CDR2 is SNEGSKA (reference sequence). DNA of the CDR3: TGCAGTGCTAGATACTCGAGGGAGCAGTTCTTC. Translated, it gives CSARYSREQFF.

The J gene is TRBJ2-1, the V gene TRBV4-1, with 9 bases that match TRBD2. V gave up 1 base and J gave up 4 bases; unmatched junction bases: 8. Germline CDR1 reads MGHRA; CDR2 reads YSYEKL. This CDR3 is 17 amino acids long. As DNA, the CDR3 is TGCGCCAGCAGCCAAGGCATCCTAGCGGGACCATACAATGAGCAGTTCTTC. Translating gives CASSQGILAGPYNEQFF.

This clonotype was seen more than once but under ten times. The gene calls are TRBV5-1 and TRBJ2-1, with a possible D match to TRBD2 (6 bases). V shed 0 bases and J shed 1 base, with 17 bases lying between them. The V gene's germline CDR1 is SGHRS and CDR2 YFSETQ. This CDR3 contains 18 residues. The CDR3 DNA is TGCGCCAGCAGCTTGGGTTCCCGGCGGAGCGGGTCCTACAATGAGCAGTTCTTC. It encodes CASSLGSRRSGSYNEQFF.

The chain joins TRBV11-2 to TRBJ2-1; D remains ambiguous. Trimming left V 5 bases short and J 5 bases short, with 10 bases between. The CDR3 contains 13 residues. CDR1 and CDR2 from the germline V gene are SGHAT and FQNNGV. CDR3 sequence (DNA): TGTGCCAGCAGCCCCCTCCCTAACAATGAGCAGTTCTTC. Encoded protein: CASSPLPNNEQFF.

The chain couples TRBV4-2 to TRBJ2-7, with 7 bases lining up with TRBD2. CDR3 length: 15 amino acids. Per germline, CDR1 LGHNA and CDR2 YNFKEQ. V shed 0 bases, J shed 0 bases, and the junction held 2 bases outside the gene matches. CDR3 in DNA: TGTGCCAGCAGCCAAGATAGCGGGTACTCCTACGAGCAGTACTTC. It encodes CASSQDSGYSYEQYF.

The rearrangement joins TRBV20-1 to TRBJ2-6, with unresolved D. V shed 1 base and J shed 4 bases, with 14 bases lying between them. CDR3 length equals 16 residues. CDR1 and CDR2 from the germline V gene are DFQATT and SNEGSKA (reference sequence). The CDR3: CSARVPLGVGANVLTF. In nucleotides, the CDR3 is TGCAGTGCTAGAGTTCCCCTTGGGGTGGGGGCCAACGTCCTGACTTTC.

This clonotype was detected a few times. The genes are TRBV7-2 and TRBJ2-7; TRBD2 matches 7 bases. The trim removed 5 bases at V and 5 bases at J, leaving 9 bases unmatched. The CDR3 covers 14 residues. The germline CDR1 and CDR2 sequences are SGHTA and FQGNSA. The CDR3 DNA sequence: TGTGCCAGCAGCCGATCCAGCGGGACGCACGAGCAGTACTTC. Amino acids: CASSRSSGTHEQYF.

This chain links TRBV5-1 with TRBJ2-5, with 8 positions matching TRBD2. There are 15 residues in the CDR3. Germline V gives CDR1 SGHRS, CDR2 YFSETQ. After removal of 1 base from V and 3 bases from J, the junction contained 5 bases not matched to a gene. The CDR3 region is CASSLSGRSEETQYF. CDR3 DNA: TGCGCCAGCAGCTTGAGCGGGAGATCTGAAGAGACCCAGTACTTC.

The chain links TRBV20-1 to TRBJ1-6, with TRBD1 matching over 10 bases. CDR1 is DFQATT and CDR2 is SNEGSKA in the germline V gene (reference sequence). Trimming took 3 bases from V and 9 from J; bases not matched to a gene: 8. This CDR3 region has 15 residues. CDR3 sequence: CSARARQGAVSPLHF. Written as DNA, the CDR3 is TGCAGTGCTAGGGCCCGACAGGGGGCAGTTTCACCCCTCCACTTT.

The V and J genes are TRBV20-1 and TRBJ1-2; D not resolved. Germline V gene lookup returns CDR1 DFQATT and CDR2 SNEGSKA (reference sequence). The ends were cut back, 3 bases at V and 1 base at J, with 3 bases in the middle. The CDR3 runs to 11 residues. CDR3 loop: CSARINYGYTF. The DNA for the CDR3 is TGCAGTGCTAGGATTAACTATGGCTACACCTTC.

The chain uses TRBV6-4 and TRBJ1-2, with a possible D match to TRBD1 (5 bases). Germline V gene data show CDR1 as MRHNA and CDR2 as SNTAGT. The length of the CDR3 is 15 residues. V shed 3 bases and J shed 2 bases, with 13 bases lying between them. CDR3: CASSDPGNGNYGYTF. The CDR3 DNA reads TGTGCCAGCAGTGATCCAGGGAATGGGAACTATGGCTACACCTTC.

The chain combines TRBV6-2 or TRBV6-3 with TRBJ2-7; D remains unclear. Germline CDR1 MNHEY, CDR2 SVGEGT. Deletions cut 5 bases from V and 4 bases from J, with 12 bases between. The CDR3 contains 13 residues. The CDR3 region is CASSVLTTYEQYF. In DNA, the CDR3 is TGTGCCAGCAGTGTTCTAACGACTTACGAGCAGTACTTC.

V usage is TRBV20-1 and J usage is TRBJ2-3; D remains ambiguous. This CDR3 is 13 amino acids long. Germline CDR1 is DFQATT and CDR2 is SNEGSKA (reference sequence). Trimming took 1 base from V and 0 from J, leaving 5 bases between them. Written as DNA, the CDR3 is TGCAGTGCTAGAGTGCATAGCACAGATACGCAGTATTTT. It specifies CSARVHSTDTQYF.

The chain couples TRBV5-1 to TRBJ1-4; a possible D gene is TRBD1 (6 bases). Trimming pared 4 bases from V and 8 bases from J, leaving 18 bases between. This CDR3 contains 15 residues. The germline CDR1 and CDR2 sequences are SGHRS and YFSETQ. This CDR3 is CASSPGTAGEEKLFF. As DNA, the CDR3 is TGCGCCAGCAGCCCGGGCACGGCAGGGGAGGAAAAACTGTTTTTT.

The chain is built from TRBV4-1 and TRBJ1-5, with 12 bases lining up with TRBD1. Germline V gives CDR1 MGHRA, CDR2 YSYEKL. The CDR3 is 16 residues long. With 4 bases clipped from V and 3 bases from J, the junction kept 4 bases outside the gene matches. The chain's CDR3 is CASSPGQGAFNQPQHF. The CDR3 coding sequence is TGCGCCAGCAGCCCGGGACAGGGGGCCTTCAATCAGCCCCAGCATTTT.

The CDR3 DNA follows: TGTGCCAGCAGTCGAAGAACAGCCACCGGCTACGAGCAGTACTTC. Translating it yields CASSRRTATGYEQYF. The V gene is TRBV27, the J gene TRBJ2-7; no firm D call. Germline CDR1 and CDR2: MNHEY and SMNVEV (reference sequence). Trimming removed 5 bases at V and 3 bases at J, with 17 bases between. This CDR3 is built from 15 residues.

This clonotype was counted a few times. V gene TRBV11-3 combines with J gene TRBJ2-1; 12 nucleotides align to TRBD1. The CDR3 contains 15 residues. V was pared by 6 bases and J by 8 bases, with 8 bases of the junction left unmatched. The germline V gene encodes CDR1 SGHNT and CDR2 YENEEA. The CDR3 sequence: CASSPGTGGWDEQFF. In nucleotides, the CDR3 is TGTGCCAGCAGTCCCGGGACAGGGGGCTGGGATGAGCAGTTCTTC.

This clonotype was observed a handful of times. The chain joins TRBV7-2 to TRBJ2-7; the D gene is possibly TRBD1 (6 bases). This CDR3 region has 15 residues. V lost 5 bases, J lost 2 bases, and 16 bases lay in between. Germline V lookup: CDR1 SGHTA, CDR2 FQGNSA. The DNA of the CDR3 is TGTGCCAGCAGCCCGAGGGGACACCAAACCTACGAGCAGTACTTC. Translating it yields CASSPRGHQTYEQYF.

A single count supports this clonotype. One end of the junction is discordant with germline, which a read error may explain. For the CDR3, the DNA is TGCGCCAGCAGCTTGGCCCAGCGGAGCACCGATACGCAGTATTTT. As protein: CASSLAQRSTDTQYF. The J gene is TRBJ2-3, the V gene TRBV5-1, with D perhaps matching TRBD2 (5 bases). The CDR3 loop spans 15 amino acids. Germline CDR1 SGHRS, CDR2 YFSETQ.

V usage is TRBV6-5 and J usage is TRBJ1-2; possible D gene TRBD1, 6 bases. Deletions cut 6 bases from V and 6 bases from J, with 14 bases between. Germline CDR1 reads MNHEY; CDR2 reads SVGAGI. This CDR3 contains 13 residues. CDR3 protein: CASRPYRQDGYTF. The CDR3 DNA is TGTGCCAGCAGGCCCTATCGACAGGATGGCTACACCTTC.

The chain uses TRBV10-3 and TRBJ2-5, with a weak D call TRBD1 (5 bases). CDR1 and CDR2 from the germline V gene are ENHRY and SYGVKD. Trimming stripped 4 bases from V and 5 bases from J, with 11 bases between. The CDR3 is 13 amino acids. CDR3 region: CAISGSGFETQYF. CDR3 coding DNA: TGTGCCATCAGTGGGTCAGGGTTCGAGACCCAGTACTTC.

The gene calls are TRBV7-2 and TRBJ2-5; TRBD2 matches 12 bases. Germline CDR1 and CDR2: SGHTA and FQGNSA. CDR3 length: 17 amino acids. Trimming at V came to 5 bases and at J to 4 bases, leaving 11 bases not matched to a gene. CDR3 protein: CASSLRASGRGLETQYF. In DNA, the CDR3 is TGTGCCAGCAGCCTACGAGCTAGCGGGAGGGGATTAGAGACCCAGTACTTC. The full variable domain, its missing parts supplied by reference TRBV7-2 and TRBJ2-5, is GAGVSQSPSNKVTEKGKDVELRCDPISGHTALYWYRQSLGQGLEFLIYFQGNSAPDKSGLPSDRFSAERTGGSVSTLTIQRTQQEDSAVYLCASSLRASGRGLETQYFGPGTRLLVL.

This clonotype has more than one count but fewer than ten. The V and J genes are TRBV20-1 and TRBJ2-4; unclear D gene. The end of the DNA aligns better with TRBJ2-7, so the J call may be wrong. Germline lookup yields CDR1 DFQATT and CDR2 SNEGSKA (reference sequence). CDR3 length: 12 amino acids. In DNA form, the CDR3 reads TGCAGTGCTGGCCCTTCTAGTTACGAGCAGTACTTC. This translates into CSAGPSSYEQYF.

The J gene is TRBJ1-5, the V gene TRBV19; a weak D match, TRBD1 (5 bases). V lost 6 bases, J lost 6 bases, and 15 bases lay in between. Germline V CDR1 and CDR2: LNHDA, SQIVND (reference sequence). This CDR3 is built from 14 residues. CDR3 DNA: TGTGCCAGTAGCCCAGGCGGGGGGGTTCAGCCCCAGCATTTT. Its protein product is CASSPGGGVQPQHF.

The rearrangement joins TRBV7-9 to TRBJ2-5, with TRBD2 matching over 14 bases. TRBJ2-7 explains the end of the DNA better; the J call may be wrong. The germline V gene encodes CDR1 SEHNR and CDR2 FQNEAQ (reference sequence). This CDR3 contains 15 residues. CDR3 sequence (DNA): TGTGCCAGCATAGGACTAGCGGGAGGAGCGGGCGAGCAGTACTTC. It yields the protein CASIGLAGGAGEQYF.

The chain recombines TRBV20-1 with TRBJ2-3; TRBD2 agrees at 7 bases. Trimming at V came to 5 bases and at J to 3 bases, leaving 5 bases not matched to a gene. Looked up from germline, CDR1 is DFQATT and CDR2 is SNEGSKA (reference sequence). The CDR3 is 13 amino acids. The CDR3 spells CSAFRGLTDTQYF. CDR3 nucleotide sequence: TGCAGTGCTTTCCGGGGACTAACAGATACGCAGTATTTT.

The V call is TRBV4-2, the J call TRBJ1-1, with a possible D match to TRBD1 (5 bases). Per the germline V gene, CDR1 is LGHNA and CDR2 is YNFKEQ. Trimming took 6 bases from V and 7 from J, leaving 9 bases between them. CDR3 size: 11 residues. Here the CDR3 reads CASSNQGEAFF. The CDR3 DNA follows: TGTGCCAGCAGTAACCAGGGTGAAGCTTTCTTT.